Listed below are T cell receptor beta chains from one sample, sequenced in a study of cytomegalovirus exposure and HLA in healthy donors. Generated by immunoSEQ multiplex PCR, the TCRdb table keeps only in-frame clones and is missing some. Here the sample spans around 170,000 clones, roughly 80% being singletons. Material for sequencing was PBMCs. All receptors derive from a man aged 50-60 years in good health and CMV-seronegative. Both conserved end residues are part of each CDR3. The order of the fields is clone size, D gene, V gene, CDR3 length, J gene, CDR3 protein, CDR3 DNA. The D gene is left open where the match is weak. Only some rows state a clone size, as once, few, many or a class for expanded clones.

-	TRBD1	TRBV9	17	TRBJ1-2	CASSHPKGDRGGYGYTF	TGTGCCAGCAGTCACCCCAAGGGGGACAGGGGAGGATATGGCTACACCTTC
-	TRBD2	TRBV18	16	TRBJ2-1	CASSPTSGGAYNEQFF	TGTGCCAGCTCGCCGACTAGCGGGGGGGCCTACAATGAGCAGTTCTTC
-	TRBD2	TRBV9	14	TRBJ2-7	CASSSGLAFYEQYF	TGTGCCAGCAGCTCGGGACTAGCCTTCTACGAGCAGTACTTC
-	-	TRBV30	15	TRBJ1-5	CAWSVRGKGQGPQHF	TGTGCCTGGAGTGTACGGGGGAAGGGGCAGGGGCCCCAGCATTTT
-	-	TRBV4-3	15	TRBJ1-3	CASSQGESSGNTIYF	TGCGCCAGCAGTCAAGGGGAGAGCTCTGGAAACACCATATATTTT
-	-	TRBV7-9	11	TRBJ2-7	CSSSTTGKQYF	TGTTCCAGCAGCACCACAGGAAAGCAGTACTTC
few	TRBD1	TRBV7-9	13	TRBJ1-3	CASLRGTGNTIYF	TGTGCCAGCCTCAGGGGGACTGGAAACACCATATATTTT
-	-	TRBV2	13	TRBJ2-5	CASKGGAYETQYF	TGTGCCTCTAAAGGGGGGGCCTATGAGACCCAGTACTTC
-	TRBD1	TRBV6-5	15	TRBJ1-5	CASSPDRVDYQPQHF	TGTGCCAGCAGCCCCGACAGGGTTGATTATCAGCCCCAGCATTTT
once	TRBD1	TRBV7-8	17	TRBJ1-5	CASSPGTGSISNQPQHF	TGTGCCAGCAGTCCCGGGACAGGGTCGATTAGCAATCAGCCCCAGCATTTT
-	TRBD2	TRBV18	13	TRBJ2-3	CASSPLLADTQYF	TGTGCCAGCTCACCTCTACTAGCGGATACGCAGTATTTT
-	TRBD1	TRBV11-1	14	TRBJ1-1	CASSDRGVNTEAFF	TGTGCCAGCAGCGACAGGGGAGTGAACACTGAAGCTTTCTTT
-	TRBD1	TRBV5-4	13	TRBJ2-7	CASSLRDSYEQYF	TGTGCCAGCAGCTTGCGGGACAGCTACGAGCAGTACTTC
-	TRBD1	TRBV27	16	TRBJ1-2	CASSLSGQGAGYGYTF	TGTGCCAGCAGTTTATCGGGACAGGGGGCGGGCTATGGCTACACCTTC
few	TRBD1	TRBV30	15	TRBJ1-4	CAWVKQGAANEKLFF	TGTGCCTGGGTAAAGCAGGGGGCAGCTAATGAAAAACTGTTTTTT
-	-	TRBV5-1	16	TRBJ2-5	CASSLEGHDSGETQYF	TGCGCCAGCAGCTTGGAGGGACATGACTCAGGAGAGACCCAGTACTTC
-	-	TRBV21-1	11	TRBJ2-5	CASIQLPTQYF	TGTGCCAGCATCCAACTGCCGACCCAGTACTTC
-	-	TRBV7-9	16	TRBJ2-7	CASSFDRGGVDYEQYF	TGTGCCAGCAGCTTTGATCGAGGCGGGGTGGACTACGAGCAGTACTTC
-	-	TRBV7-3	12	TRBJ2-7	CAGSPPSYEQYF	TGTGCCGGCAGCCCTCCCTCCTACGAGCAGTACTTC
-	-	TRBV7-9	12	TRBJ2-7	CSSSLRDYEQYF	TGTTCCAGCAGCTTACGAGACTACGAGCAGTACTTC
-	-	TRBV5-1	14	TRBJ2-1	CASSPGEVADEQFF	TGCGCCAGCAGCCCGGGGGAGGTAGCGGATGAGCAGTTCTTC
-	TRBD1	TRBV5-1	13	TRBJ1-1	CASSLGTGTEAFF	TGCGCCAGCAGCTTAGGGACAGGCACCGAAGCTTTCTTT
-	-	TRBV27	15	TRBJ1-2	CASRGGVFTNYGYTF	TGTGCCAGCAGGGGAGGGGTCTTTACTAACTATGGCTACACCTTC
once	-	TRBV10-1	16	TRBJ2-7	CASGTRHMGREHEQYF	TGCGCCAGCGGAACCCGGCACATGGGCAGGGAACACGAGCAGTACTTC
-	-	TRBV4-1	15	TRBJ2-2	CASSILGGNTGELFF	TGCGCCAGCAGCATACTCGGAGGGAACACCGGGGAGCTGTTTTTT
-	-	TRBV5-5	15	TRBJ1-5	CASSLEGLLNQPQHF	TGTGCCAGCAGCTTGGAGGGGCTACTCAATCAGCCCCAGCATTTT
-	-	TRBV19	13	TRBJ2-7	CASTNGPSYEQYF	TGTGCCAGTACCAACGGTCCTTCCTACGAGCAGTACTTC
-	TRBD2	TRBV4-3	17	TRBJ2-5	CASSLLAGGPPQETQYF	TGCGCCAGCAGCCTCTTAGCGGGGGGGCCCCCTCAAGAGACCCAGTACTTC
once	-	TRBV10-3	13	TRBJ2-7	CASGPDREGEQYF	TGTGCCAGCGGCCCGGACCGGGAAGGAGAGCAGTACTTC
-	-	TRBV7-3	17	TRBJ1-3	CASSLTLDTPRGNTIYF	TGTGCCAGCAGCTTAACCTTGGACACCCCACGGGGAAACACCATATATTTT
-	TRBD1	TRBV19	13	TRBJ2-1	CASSDRGVNEQFF	TGTGCCAGTAGTGACAGGGGCGTTAATGAGCAGTTCTTC